Here is one T cell receptor (beta chain) with its context. What it recognizes is unknown. CD45RO-negative cells were positively selected for CCR7, leaving out terminally differentiated effector memory CD45RA+ cells. With 5 bases clipped from V and 4 bases from J, the junction kept 14 bases outside the gene matches. The CDR3 length is 17 residues. Germline loops: CDR1 MGHRA, CDR2 YSYEKL. The data derive from a study of shared clonotypes between healthy human individuals. Turning to the study itself: Three plates each covered CD4 naive and memory; CD8 naive two, CD8 memory one. Study-level points and caveats: Sequencing depth was expected to affect clonotype sharing among donors.

Produced via immunoSEQ multiplex PCR; TCRdb's table is partial and in-frame only. The sample includes about 2.2 million clones, around 93% of them seen just once. The chain has TRBV4-1 and TRBJ2-7; 10 nucleotides line up with TRBD1. Material for sequencing was naive CD8+ T cells from PBMCs. The sequence came from a man between 18 and 29 years old in good health. Some clones in this sample may be carry-over from other donors' samples. The CDR3 DNA reads as TGCGCCAGCAGCTATACCGGCTCTGGGACAGGGGCGTACGAGCAGTACTTC. The encoded protein is CASSYTGSGTGAYEQYF.